This TCR beta chain was captured in a study of CD8 T cells in ankylosing spondylitis. Findings and limits, study-wide: Ankylosing spondylitis blood appeared to be characterized by a TCR beta motif of under 10 highly homologous variants.

TCRdb reprocessed the 5' RACE reads with MiXCR, giving one entry per CDR3 protein. Counted here are 300,000 to 400,000 distinct CDR3 sequences, 20% to 25% occurring once; the ten biggest clones make up around 16%. The V end lost 4 bases, the J end lost 4 bases, and 13 bases lay between the germline ends. This CDR3 has 14 amino acids. About this clonotype itself: Antigen unknown.

Material for sequencing was blood, either unsorted or a sorted T cell fraction (not recorded which). V gene TRBV12-3 or TRBV12-4 combines with J gene TRBJ1-1, with D perhaps TRBD1 (6 bases). The source of this sequence is a male donor with ankylosing spondylitis. The CDR3 loop is CASSYREVGTEAFF. The CDR3, as DNA: TGTGCCAGCAGTTACAGGGAGGTCGGCACTGAAGCTTTCTTT.